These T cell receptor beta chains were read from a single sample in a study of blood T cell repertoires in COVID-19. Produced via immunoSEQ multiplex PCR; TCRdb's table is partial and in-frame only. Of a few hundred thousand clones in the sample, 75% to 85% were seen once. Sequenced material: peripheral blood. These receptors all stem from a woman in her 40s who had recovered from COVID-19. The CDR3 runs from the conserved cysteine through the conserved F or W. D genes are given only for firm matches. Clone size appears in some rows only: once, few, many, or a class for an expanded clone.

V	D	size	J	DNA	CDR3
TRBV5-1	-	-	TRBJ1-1	TGCGCCAGCAGCTTGGATTTAGTTACTGCCCCTGAAGCTTTCTTT	CASSLDLVTAPEAFF
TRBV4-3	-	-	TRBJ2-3	TGCGCCAGCAGCCACCTGGAGGGGGGGCCGTCGGTGACGCAGTATTTT	CASSHLEGGPSVTQYF
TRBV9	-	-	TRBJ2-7	TGTGCCAGCAGCGTAAAAGGAGGTACCTACGAGCAGTACTTC	CASSVKGGTYEQYF
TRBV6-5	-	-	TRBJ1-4	TGTGCCAGCAGTTACTCGGGAGAAGCTAATGAAAAACTGTTTTTT	CASSYSGEANEKLFF
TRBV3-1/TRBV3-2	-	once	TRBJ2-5	TGTGCCAGCAGCCAAATTCCGGACTGGCGTCAAGAGACCCAGTACTTC	CASSQIPDWRQETQYF
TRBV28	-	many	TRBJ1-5	TGTGCCAGCAGGGAAACAGGGCGTGGGGACAATCAGCCCCAGCATTTT	CASRETGRGDNQPQHF
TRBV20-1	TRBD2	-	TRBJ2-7	TGCAGTGCTAGTACCAGGTCGGGAGGGGAGCAGTACTTC	CSASTRSGGEQYF
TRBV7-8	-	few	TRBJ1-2	TGTGCCAGCAGCTCCAGACTCGAGTTCTATGGCTACACCTTC	CASSSRLEFYGYTF
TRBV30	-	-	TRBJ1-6	TGTGCCTGGAGTGTACTGATGACAAGCTCCTATAATTCACCCCTCCACTTT	CAWSVLMTSSYNSPLHF
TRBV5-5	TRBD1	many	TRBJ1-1	TGTGCCAGCAGAATGACAGGGGAGAACACTGAAGCTTTCTTT	CASRMTGENTEAFF